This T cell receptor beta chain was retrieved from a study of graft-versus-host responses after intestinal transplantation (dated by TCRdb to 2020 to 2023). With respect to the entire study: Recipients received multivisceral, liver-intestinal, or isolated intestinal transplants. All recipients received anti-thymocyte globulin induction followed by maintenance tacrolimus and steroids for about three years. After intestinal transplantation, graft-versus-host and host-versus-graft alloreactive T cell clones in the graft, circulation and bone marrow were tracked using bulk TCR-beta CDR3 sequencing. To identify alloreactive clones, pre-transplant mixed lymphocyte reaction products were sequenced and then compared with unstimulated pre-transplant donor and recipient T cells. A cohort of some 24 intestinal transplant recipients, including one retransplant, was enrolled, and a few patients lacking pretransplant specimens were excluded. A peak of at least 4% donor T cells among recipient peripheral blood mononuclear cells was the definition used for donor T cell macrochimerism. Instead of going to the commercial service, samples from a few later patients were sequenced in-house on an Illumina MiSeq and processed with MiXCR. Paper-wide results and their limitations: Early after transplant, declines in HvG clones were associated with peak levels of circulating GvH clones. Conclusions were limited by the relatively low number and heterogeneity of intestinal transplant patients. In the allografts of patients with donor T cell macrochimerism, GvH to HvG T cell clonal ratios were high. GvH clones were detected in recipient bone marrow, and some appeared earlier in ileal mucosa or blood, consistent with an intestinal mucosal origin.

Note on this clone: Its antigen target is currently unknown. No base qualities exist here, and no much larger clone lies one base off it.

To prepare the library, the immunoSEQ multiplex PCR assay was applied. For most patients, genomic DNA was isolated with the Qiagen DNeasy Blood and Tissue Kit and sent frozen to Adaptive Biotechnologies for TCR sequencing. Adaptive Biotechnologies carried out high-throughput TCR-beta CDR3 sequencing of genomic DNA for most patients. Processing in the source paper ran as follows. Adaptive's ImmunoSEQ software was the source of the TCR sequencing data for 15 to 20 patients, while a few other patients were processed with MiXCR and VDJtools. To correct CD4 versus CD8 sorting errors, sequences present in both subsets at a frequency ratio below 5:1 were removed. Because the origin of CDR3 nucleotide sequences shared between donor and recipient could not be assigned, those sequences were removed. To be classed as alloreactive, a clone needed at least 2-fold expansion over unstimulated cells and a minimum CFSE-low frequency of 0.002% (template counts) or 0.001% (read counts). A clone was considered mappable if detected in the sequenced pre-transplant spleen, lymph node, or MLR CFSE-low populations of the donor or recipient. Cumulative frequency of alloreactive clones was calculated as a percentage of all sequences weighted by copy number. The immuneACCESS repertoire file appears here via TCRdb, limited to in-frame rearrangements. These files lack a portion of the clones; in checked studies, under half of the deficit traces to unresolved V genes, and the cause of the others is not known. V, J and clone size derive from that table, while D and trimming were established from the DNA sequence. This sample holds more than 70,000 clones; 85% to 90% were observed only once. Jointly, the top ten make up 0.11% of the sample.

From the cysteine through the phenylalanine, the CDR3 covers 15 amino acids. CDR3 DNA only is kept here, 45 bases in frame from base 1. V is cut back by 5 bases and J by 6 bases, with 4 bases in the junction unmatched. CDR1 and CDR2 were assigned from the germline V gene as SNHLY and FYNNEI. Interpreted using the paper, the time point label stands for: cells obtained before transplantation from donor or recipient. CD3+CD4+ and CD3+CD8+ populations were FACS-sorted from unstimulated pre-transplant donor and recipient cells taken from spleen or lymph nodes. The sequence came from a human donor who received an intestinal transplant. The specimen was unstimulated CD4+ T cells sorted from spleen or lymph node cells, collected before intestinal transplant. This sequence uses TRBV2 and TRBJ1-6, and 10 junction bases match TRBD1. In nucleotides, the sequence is TGTGCCAGCAGTTCGACAGGGGGCGGTAATTCACCCCTCCACTTT. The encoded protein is CASSSTGGGNSPLHF.